The sequence of this TCR beta chain was determined in a study of shared clonotypes between healthy human individuals. CDR1 and CDR2 from the germline V gene are ENHRY and SYGVKD. CDR3 length equals 14 residues. Trimming took off 0 bases at V and 6 bases at J, with 9 bases between the two ends. In the source study's methods: There were no quality scores in the junction-only immunoSEQ sequences, so filtering differed. Clones were read by immunoSEQ multiplex PCR, and TCRdb kept only the in-frame ones, dropping some. V, J and clone size reflect that table, while D and trimming were determined from the DNA. The sample has some 2.4 million clones; over 85% are singletons.

The source is a man between 18 and 29 years old in good health. Some clones in this sample may be carry-over from other donors' samples. What was sequenced was naive CD4+ T cells from PBMCs. The subset is: CD45RA+ positively selected. The J gene is TRBJ2-1, the V gene TRBV10-3, with a tentative D call TRBD2 (5 bases). CDR3 DNA: TGTGCCATCAGTGAGTCGTCTCGGGGCAATGAGCAGTTCTTC. Translated, it gives CAISESSRGNEQFF.